This section outlines one T cell receptor beta chain sequence together with its context. Its antigen is not identified. The data were obtained in a study of cytomegalovirus exposure and HLA in healthy donors. Study-wide findings and caveats: A prior analysis recorded that most TCR beta V segments were productive about 87% or about 30% of the time.

The PCR contained 60 Vbeta and 13 Jbeta primers. The repertoire was sequenced with immunoSEQ multiplex PCR; TCRdb's copy has only in-frame clones and lacks some. Of some 130,000 clones in the sample, about 74% were seen once. Germline V lookup: CDR1 SGHRS, CDR2 YFSETQ. The CDR3 runs to 14 residues. The V end lost 1 base, the J end lost 2 bases, and 9 bases lay between the germline ends. The sequence derives from a woman aged 45-59 years in good health and CMV-seropositive. The material sequenced was PBMCs. The chain has TRBV5-1 and TRBJ1-2; D remains unclear. The CDR3 coding sequence is TGCGCCAGCAGCTTGTTTGGAGAAAACTATGGCTACACCTTC. Translating gives CASSLFGENYGYTF.